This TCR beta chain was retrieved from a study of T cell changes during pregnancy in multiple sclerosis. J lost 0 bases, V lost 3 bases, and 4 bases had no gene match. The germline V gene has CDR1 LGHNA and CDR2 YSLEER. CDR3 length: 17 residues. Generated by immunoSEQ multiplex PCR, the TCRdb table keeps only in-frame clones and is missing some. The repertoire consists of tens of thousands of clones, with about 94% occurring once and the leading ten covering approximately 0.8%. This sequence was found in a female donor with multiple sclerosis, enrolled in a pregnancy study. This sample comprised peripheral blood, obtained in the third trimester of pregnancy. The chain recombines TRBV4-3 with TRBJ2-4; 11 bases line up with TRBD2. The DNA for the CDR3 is TGCGCCAGCAGCCATCCCGGACTAGCGGGAGCCAAAAACATTCAGTACTTC. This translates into CASSHPGLAGAKNIQYF.